The next 32 T cell receptor beta chains were all read from a single sample in a study of blood T cell repertoires in COVID-19. The data were produced by immunoSEQ multiplex PCR, yet TCRdb's version contains in-frame clones alone and is incomplete. The repertoire includes 70,000 to 90,000 clones, around four fifths of them detected once, and 15% to 20% sits in the top ten. The sequencing sample was made of peripheral blood. The receptors stem from a woman older than 75 with acute or convalescent COVID-19.

The V and J genes are TRBV30 and TRBJ1-1; TRBD1 might be the D (5 bases). V was clipped by 1 base and J by 0 bases, with 12 bases between them. Germline CDR1 and CDR2: GTSNPN and SVGIG (reference sequence). The CDR3 runs to 15 residues. CDR3 in amino acids: CAWSEPGLMNTEAFF. As DNA, the CDR3 is TGTGCCTGGAGTGAACCGGGACTCATGAACACTGAAGCTTTCTTT.

The rearrangement uses TRBV3-1 (or the pseudogene TRBV3-2) and TRBJ1-5, with a weak D call TRBD1 (5 bases). There are 14 residues in the CDR3. Per the germline V gene, CDR1 is LGHDT and CDR2 is YNNKEL (reference sequence). The V gene lost 1 base and the J gene lost 6 bases, with 10 bases spanning the gap. The CDR3 DNA reads TGTGCCAGCAGCCAAGTGGGGGGAAGTCAGCCCCAGCATTTT. As protein: CASSQVGGSQPQHF.

The J gene is TRBJ2-2, the V gene TRBV11-3; possibly TRBD2 for D (5 bases). The ends were cut back, 5 bases at V and 3 bases at J, with 19 bases in the middle. The CDR3 covers 17 residues. Germline CDR1 and CDR2: SGHNT and YENEEA. The CDR3 loop reads CASSRRASRRDTGELFF. In DNA form, the CDR3 reads TGTGCCAGCAGCCGTCGGGCGTCAAGGCGGGACACCGGGGAGCTGTTTTTT. Using reference TRBV11-3 and TRBJ2-2 for the parts outside the CDR3, the full variable domain is EAGVVQSPRYKIIEKKQPVAFWCNPISGHNTLYWYLQNLGQGPELLIRYENEEAVDDSQLPKDRFSAERLKGVDSTLKIQPAELGDSAVYLCASSRRASRRDTGELFFGEGSRLTVL.

This chain links TRBV25-1 with TRBJ1-4; 7 bases are a match to TRBD1. With 4 bases clipped from V and 0 bases from J, the junction kept 5 bases outside the gene matches. Germline CDR1 MGHDK, CDR2 SYGVNS. CDR3 length: 16 amino acids. The chain's CDR3 is CASSVPRGATNEKLFF. CDR3 nucleotides: TGTGCCAGCAGTGTCCCCAGGGGGGCAACTAATGAAAAACTGTTTTTT. The whole variable domain, remainder taken from reference TRBV25-1 and TRBJ1-4, is EADIYQTPRYLVIGTGKKITLECSQTMGHDKMYWYQQDPGMELHLIHYSYGVNSTEKGDLSSESTVSRIRTEHFPLTLESARPSHTSQYLCASSVPRGATNEKLFFGSGTQLSVL.

The chain links TRBV5-8 to TRBJ2-7, with D possibly matching TRBD1 (8 bases). The CDR3 totals 13 residues. Between the trimmed V and J ends, which lost 0 bases and 7 bases, there was a span of 11 bases. Germline CDR1 and CDR2: SGHTS and YDEGEE. The CDR3 loop reads CASSLAQGGEQYF. The DNA for the CDR3 is TGTGCCAGCAGCTTGGCACAGGGGGGGGAGCAGTACTTC.

The V and J genes are TRBV9 and TRBJ2-7, with TRBD1 identical over 10 bases. CDR3 size: 15 residues. V was clipped by 2 bases and J by 3 bases; unmatched bases: 5. Germline CDR1 reads SGDLS; CDR2 reads YYNGEE. The CDR3 reads CASSVGTGDIYEQYF. As DNA, the CDR3 is TGTGCCAGCAGCGTCGGGACAGGGGACATCTACGAGCAGTACTTC.

DNA for the CDR3: TGTGCCAGCAGCCAAGGGACAGGCCGCTCCTACAATGAGCAGTTCTTC. As protein: CASSQGTGRSYNEQFF. The chain employs TRBV14 and TRBJ2-1; 7 bases align to TRBD1. This CDR3 comprises 16 residues. The junction had 3 bases not matched to a gene; V was cut back by 1 base and J by 0 bases. Germline V CDR1 and CDR2: SGHDN, FVKESK.

The chain joins TRBV3-1 (or the pseudogene TRBV3-2) to TRBJ2-1; D is uncertain. The CDR3 has 17 amino acids. Germline V gene lookup returns CDR1 LGHDT and CDR2 YNNKEL (reference sequence). The V end was cut by 1 base, the J end by 0 bases, with 13 bases between. DNA of the CDR3: TGTGCCAGCAGCCAAGTCCTGGCTGCAAGCTCCTACAATGAGCAGTTCTTC. It codes for CASSQVLAASSYNEQFF.

The chain has TRBV10-3 and TRBJ1-3; D gene ambiguous. The V end lost 0 bases, the J end lost 0 bases, and 6 bases lay between the germline ends. The CDR3 runs 15 residues. The germline V gene has CDR1 ENHRY and CDR2 SYGVKD. In nucleotides, the CDR3 is TGTGCCATCAGTGAGTCCCCCGTCTCTGGAAACACCATATATTTT. This encodes CAISESPVSGNTIYF.

The rearrangement uses TRBV5-4 and TRBJ2-1, with D tentatively TRBD2 (6 bases). The CDR3 extends over 13 amino acids. Germline V CDR1 and CDR2: SGHNT, YYREEE (reference sequence). The germline V and J ends were trimmed by 4 bases and 4 bases, with 9 bases remaining between them. The CDR3 DNA reads as TGTGCCAGCAGCCCCCGGGAGTACAATGAGCAGTTCTTC. This encodes CASSPREYNEQFF.

The chain is built from TRBV5-1 and TRBJ1-2; D ambiguous. Germline V CDR1 and CDR2: SGHRS, YFSETQ. This CDR3 region has 15 residues. V shed 4 bases and J shed 5 bases, with 18 bases lying between them. CDR3 coding DNA: TGCGCCAGCAGCCCGGAGGTTCATTCCCCTTATGGCTACACCTTC. The encoded protein is CASSPEVHSPYGYTF.

The V and J genes are TRBV14 and TRBJ2-5, with 10 bases lining up with TRBD2. This CDR3 spans 15 amino acids. Losses at the gene ends were 2 bases for V and 5 bases for J; bases not matched to a gene: 5. Germline-derived CDR1 and CDR2 are SGHDN and FVKESK. The CDR3 spells CASSQRAGGPETQYF. The CDR3 DNA reads as TGTGCCAGCAGCCAACGAGCGGGAGGGCCCGAGACCCAGTACTTC.

The CDR3 DNA reads TGCGCCAGCAGTGAAGGGAGAGATCAGCCCCAGCATTTT. Translating gives CASSEGRDQPQHF. V is TRBV10-1 and J is TRBJ1-5, with no clear D. The CDR3 runs to 13 residues. Trimming shortened V by 3 bases and J by 5 bases, and 8 bases separated the two germline ends. The germline V gene encodes CDR1 WNHNN and CDR2 SYGVQD (reference sequence).

The chain carries TRBV29-1 and TRBJ2-3, with 9 nucleotides matching TRBD1. This CDR3 region has 14 residues. CDR1 is SQVTM, CDR2 ANQGSEA, per germline. Unmatched junction bases numbered 4, after V lost 6 bases and J lost 0 bases. CDR3 DNA sequence: TGCAGCGTACTAGGGACAGGGAGCACAGATACGCAGTATTTT. Translating it yields CSVLGTGSTDTQYF.

Only one count was recorded for this clone. The rearrangement links TRBV2 to TRBJ1-3; 10 bases fit TRBD1. Germline V CDR1 and CDR2: SNHLY, FYNNEI. Trimming cost V 5 bases and J 3 bases; bases outside gene matches: 7. This CDR3 region has 16 residues. The CDR3 sequence is CASSYRDRGGGNTIYF. The CDR3 region has the DNA TGTGCCAGCAGTTACCGGGACAGGGGAGGTGGAAACACCATATATTTT.

V and J are TRBV4-1 and TRBJ1-5; TRBD1 matches 7 bases. J lost 7 bases, V lost 0 bases, and 6 bases had no gene match. CDR1 MGHRA and CDR2 YSYEKL come from the germline V gene. There are 15 residues in the CDR3. The CDR3 loop is CASSQDQGDLQPQHF. Written as DNA, the CDR3 is TGCGCCAGCAGCCAAGACCAGGGGGACTTACAGCCCCAGCATTTT.

The V gene is TRBV24-1, the J gene TRBJ2-1; perhaps TRBD1 as D (5 bases). The germline V gene encodes CDR1 KGHDR and CDR2 SFDVKD. The CDR3 loop spans 14 amino acids. V dropped 5 bases and J dropped 0 bases, with 7 bases sitting between them. CDR3 in DNA: TGTGCCACCAGTGGTCAGGGCTCCTACAATGAGCAGTTCTTC. Encoded protein: CATSGQGSYNEQFF.

The V and J genes are TRBV30 and TRBJ1-4; 7 positions agree with TRBD1. J was trimmed by 5 bases and V by 8 bases; bases with no gene match: 14. Germline loops: CDR1 GTSNPN, CDR2 SVGIG (reference sequence). The CDR3 has 15 residues. The CDR3 DNA sequence: TGTGCCAGCAGGGGGGAGGACAGGAGGAATGAAAAACTGTTTTTT. Encoded protein: CASRGEDRRNEKLFF.

The chain carries TRBV6-1 and TRBJ2-1; 7 nucleotides align to TRBD1. Losses at the gene ends were 6 bases for V and 2 bases for J; bases not matched to a gene: 7. CDR1 is MNHNS, CDR2 SASEGT, per germline. The CDR3 spans 15 residues. The CDR3 DNA reads as TGTGCCAGCAGGGGACAGATCATAACCTACAATGAGCAGTTCTTC. The encoded protein is CASRGQIITYNEQFF.

The rearrangement uses TRBV15 and TRBJ2-2, with 8 nucleotides matching TRBD2. J lost 5 bases, V lost 1 base, and 6 bases had no gene match. Germline CDR1 is LNHNV and CDR2 is YYDKDF (reference sequence). The CDR3 totals 16 residues. The CDR3, as DNA: TGTGCCACCAGCAGAGGGGGACTAGAAAGAACCGGGGAGCTGTTTTTT. Protein: CATSRGGLERTGELFF.

The V and J genes are TRBV5-4 and TRBJ2-3; 14 bases map to TRBD2. Trimming removed 4 bases from V and 0 bases from J; junction bases left unmatched: 7. The CDR3 has 18 residues. Germline CDR1 reads SGHNT; CDR2 reads YYREEE (reference sequence). As DNA, the CDR3 is TGTGCCAGCAGCCCCCGACTAGCGGGAGGGCCCAGCACAGATACGCAGTATTTT. Translated: CASSPRLAGGPSTDTQYF.

V is TRBV6-5 and J is TRBJ1-1, with a tentative D call TRBD1 (5 bases). Germline loops: CDR1 MNHEY, CDR2 SVGAGI. This CDR3 comprises 13 residues. Deletions cut 5 bases from V and 0 bases from J, with 7 bases between. Here the CDR3 reads CASSNRMNTEAFF. The CDR3 region has the DNA TGTGCCAGCAGTAACAGGATGAACACTGAAGCTTTCTTT.

The rearrangement uses TRBV19 and TRBJ1-3; D not certain. V was cut by 7 bases and J by 0 bases, with 10 bases left in between. The germline gives CDR1 LNHDA, CDR2 SQIVND (reference sequence). This CDR3 contains 14 residues. The CDR3 spells CASTGILSGNTIYF. The CDR3 DNA reads as TGTGCCAGTACCGGGATCCTCTCTGGAAACACCATATATTTT.

The chain uses TRBV6-5 and TRBJ2-5, with 7 nucleotides matching TRBD1. Germline CDR1 is MNHEY and CDR2 is SVGAGI. The V and J ends lost 4 bases and 2 bases, in that order; junction bases with no gene match: 4. This CDR3 is built from 14 residues. DNA for the CDR3: TGTGCCAGCAGTTTTCGACAGGGACAAGAGACCCAGTACTTC. The encoded protein is CASSFRQGQETQYF.

This clone was recorded only once. V usage is TRBV19 and J usage is TRBJ1-5; 7 bases are a match to TRBD1. V trimming: 4 bases; J trimming: 4 bases; junction bases outside the gene matches: 4. This CDR3 contains 14 residues. In germline, CDR1 is LNHDA, CDR2 SQIVND (reference sequence). CDR3 bases: TGTGCCAGTAGTAGTACAGGGGATAATCAGCCCCAGCATTTT. Translating gives CASSSTGDNQPQHF. Looking up the rest from reference TRBV19 and TRBJ1-5 gives the full variable domain: DGGITQSPKYLFRKEGQNVTLSCEQNLNHDAMYWYRQDPGQGLRLIYYSQIVNDFQKGDIAEGYSVSREKKESFPLTVTSAQKNPTAFYLCASSSTGDNQPQHFGDGTRLSIL.

The chain links TRBV24-1 to TRBJ2-2, with TRBD2 matching 8 bases. This CDR3 has 16 amino acids. The V segment lost 5 bases and the J segment 1 base; nucleotides outside the gene matches: 5. The germline V gene has CDR1 KGHDR and CDR2 SFDVKD. The CDR3 coding sequence is TGTGCCACCAGTGTAAGCGGGGGCAGGAACACCGGGGAGCTGTTTTTT. It translates to CATSVSGGRNTGELFF.

V gene TRBV10-3 combines with J gene TRBJ1-1; 8 nucleotides match TRBD1. Germline V lookup: CDR1 ENHRY, CDR2 SYGVKD. V lost 7 bases and J lost 1; bases outside the gene matches: 2. This CDR3 is built from 13 residues. The CDR3 here is CAIKDRGNTEAFF. In DNA form, the CDR3 reads TGTGCCATCAAAGACAGGGGGAACACTGAAGCTTTCTTT.

The gene calls are TRBV18 and TRBJ1-1; a weak D match, TRBD1 (6 bases). CDR3 length equals 15 residues. The germline V gene encodes CDR1 KGHSH and CDR2 LQKENI. Trimming removed 3 bases at V and 0 bases at J, with 11 bases between. The CDR3 region is CASSPRGGLNTEAFF. CDR3 nucleotide sequence: TGTGCCAGCTCACCGAGGGGGGGGCTGAACACTGAAGCTTTCTTT.

The rearrangement uses TRBV9 and TRBJ1-4, with D unclear. The CDR3 sequence is 15 residues long. Trimming pared 0 bases from V and 1 base from J, leaving 7 bases between. Germline V CDR1 and CDR2: SGDLS, YYNGEE. The CDR3: CASSVAGGTNEKLFF. The CDR3 DNA reads as TGTGCCAGCAGCGTAGCCGGAGGAACTAATGAAAAACTGTTTTTT. The full variable domain, in which reference TRBV9 and TRBJ1-4 provide the parts outside the CDR3, is DSGVTQTPKHLITATGQRVTLRCSPRSGDLSVYWYQQSLDQGLQFLIQYYNGEERAKGNILERFSAQQFPDLHSELNLSSLELGDSALYFCASSVAGGTNEKLFFGSGTQLSVL.

With regard to this clone: The junction does not match germline at one end; this may be a read error. The chain carries TRBV11-2 and TRBJ2-7; D is possibly TRBD2 (6 bases). In germline, CDR1 is SGHAT, CDR2 FQNNGV. CDR3 length equals 17 residues. CDR3 region: CASSLDSGGTRPSEQYF. DNA for the CDR3: TGTGCCAGCAGCCTAGACTCGGGTGGGACTCGTCCGTCCGAGCAGTACTTC.

CDR3 in DNA: TGTGCCAGCAGCCCCAGACTAGCGGGGGACATCAGACGGGTCCGGGAGCTGTTTTTT. The encoded protein is CASSPRLAGDIRRVRELFF. J is TRBJ2-2 and V is TRBV3-1 (or the pseudogene TRBV3-2), with TRBD2 matching over 12 bases. CDR3 length: 19 amino acids. With 4 bases clipped from V and 9 bases from J, the junction kept 18 bases outside the gene matches. From germline, CDR1 is LGHDT and CDR2 YNNKEL (reference sequence).

The rearrangement uses TRBV5-4 and TRBJ1-1, with no clear D. Trimming shortened V by 2 bases and J by 1 base, and 6 bases separated the two germline ends. CDR1 is SGHNT and CDR2 is YYREEE in the germline V gene (reference sequence). The CDR3 loop spans 13 amino acids. CDR3 sequence: CASSFIENTEAFF. The DNA of the CDR3 is TGTGCCAGCAGCTTCATAGAGAACACTGAAGCTTTCTTT.